This T cell receptor beta chain was found in a study of early T cells in non-severe SARS-CoV-2 infection. Study-level information: It was bulk RNA from unsorted whole blood that was sequenced, and the chains were unpaired.

The library protocol tagged individual cDNA molecules with unique molecular identifiers. MiXCR, run by TCRdb on the 5' RACE reads, gives a single entry per CDR3 protein. The sample has fewer than 100,000 distinct CDR3 sequences; 12% are singletons. This clonotype has ten or more counts. Its specificity is unknown. The ends lost 3 bases at V and 0 bases at J; junction bases unmatched: 9. Germline V gives CDR1 SGHTA, CDR2 FQGNSA. The CDR3 is made up of 17 amino acids. Study conclusions and caveats: Private and CD4 specificities were missed by VDJdb matching, skewed to anti-spike CD8.

The TCR was taken from an adult who was a healthcare worker with PCR-confirmed SARS-CoV-2 infection or an uninfected control (not recorded which). Sequencing input: whole blood. The chain uses TRBV7-2 and TRBJ1-1, with 8 bases matching TRBD1. CDR3 bases: TGTGCCAGCAGCTTGGGAACAGGGGGTGACCTGAACACTGAAGCTTTCTTT. Encoded protein: CASSLGTGGDLNTEAFF.